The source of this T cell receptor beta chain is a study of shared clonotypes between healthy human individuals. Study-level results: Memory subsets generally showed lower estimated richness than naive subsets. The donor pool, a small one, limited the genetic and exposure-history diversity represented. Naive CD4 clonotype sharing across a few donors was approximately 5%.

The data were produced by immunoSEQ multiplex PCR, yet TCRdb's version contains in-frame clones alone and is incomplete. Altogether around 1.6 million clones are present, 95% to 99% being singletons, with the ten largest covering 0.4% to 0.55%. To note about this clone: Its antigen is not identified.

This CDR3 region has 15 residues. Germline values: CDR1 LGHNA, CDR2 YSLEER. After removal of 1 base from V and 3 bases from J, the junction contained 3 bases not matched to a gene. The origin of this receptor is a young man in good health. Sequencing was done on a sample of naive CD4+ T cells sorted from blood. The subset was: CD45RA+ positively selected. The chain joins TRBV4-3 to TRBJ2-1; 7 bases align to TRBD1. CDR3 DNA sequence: TGCGCCAGCAGCCAAGGGCAGGGGGACTACAATGAGCAGTTCTTC. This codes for CASSQGQGDYNEQFF.